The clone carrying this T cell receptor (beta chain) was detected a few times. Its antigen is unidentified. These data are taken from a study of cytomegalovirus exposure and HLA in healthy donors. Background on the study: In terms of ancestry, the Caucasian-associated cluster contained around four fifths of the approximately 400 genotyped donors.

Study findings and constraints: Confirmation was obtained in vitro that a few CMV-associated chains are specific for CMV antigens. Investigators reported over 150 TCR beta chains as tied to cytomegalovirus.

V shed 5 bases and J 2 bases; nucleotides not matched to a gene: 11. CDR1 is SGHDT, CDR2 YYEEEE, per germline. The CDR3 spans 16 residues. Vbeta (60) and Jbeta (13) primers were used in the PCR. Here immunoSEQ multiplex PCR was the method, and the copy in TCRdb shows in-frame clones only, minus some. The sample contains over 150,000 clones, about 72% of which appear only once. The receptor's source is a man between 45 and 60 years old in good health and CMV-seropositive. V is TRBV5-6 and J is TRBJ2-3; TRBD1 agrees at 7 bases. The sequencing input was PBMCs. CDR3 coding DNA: TGTGCCAGCAGTCTAGGATGGGACAGCCACACAGATACGCAGTATTTT. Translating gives CASSLGWDSHTDTQYF. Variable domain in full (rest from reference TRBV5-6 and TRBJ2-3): DAGVTQSPTHLIKTRGQQVTLRCSPKSGHDTVSWYQQALGQGPQFIFQYYEEEERQRGNFPDRFSGHQFPNYSSELNVNALLLGDSALYLCASSLGWDSHTDTQYFGPGTRLTVL.